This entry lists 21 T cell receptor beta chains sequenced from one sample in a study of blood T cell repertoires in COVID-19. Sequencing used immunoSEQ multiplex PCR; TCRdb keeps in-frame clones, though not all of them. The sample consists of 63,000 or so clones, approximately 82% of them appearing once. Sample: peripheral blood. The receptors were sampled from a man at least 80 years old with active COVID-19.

CDR3 in DNA: TGTGCCAGCAGTTTAGCCGGCGGGGAGCTGTTTTTT. Its protein is CASSLAGGELFF. This chain connects TRBV12-3 or TRBV12-4 to TRBJ2-2; D is ambiguous. With 0 bases removed from V and 7 bases from J, the gap between germline ends came to 3 bases. The CDR3 consists of 12 residues.

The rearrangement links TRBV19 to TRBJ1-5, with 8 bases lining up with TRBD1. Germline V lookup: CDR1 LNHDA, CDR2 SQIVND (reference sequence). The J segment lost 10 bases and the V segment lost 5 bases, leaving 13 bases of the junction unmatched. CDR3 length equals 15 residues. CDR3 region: CASSPGQVLLSPQHF. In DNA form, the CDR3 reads TGTGCCAGTAGTCCGGGACAGGTCCTTTTAAGCCCCCAGCATTTT.

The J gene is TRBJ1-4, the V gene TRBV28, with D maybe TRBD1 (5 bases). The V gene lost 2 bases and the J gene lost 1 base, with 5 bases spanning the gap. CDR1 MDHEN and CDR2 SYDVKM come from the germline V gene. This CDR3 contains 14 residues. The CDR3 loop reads CASSLDRTNEKLFF. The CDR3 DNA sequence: TGTGCCAGCAGTTTAGACAGAACTAATGAAAAACTGTTTTTT.

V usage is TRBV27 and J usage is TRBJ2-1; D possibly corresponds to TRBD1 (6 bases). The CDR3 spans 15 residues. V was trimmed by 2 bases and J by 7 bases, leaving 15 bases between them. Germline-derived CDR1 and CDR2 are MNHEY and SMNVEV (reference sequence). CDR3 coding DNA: TGTGCCAGCAGTTTAGGACAGTCGGGATCGAATGAGCAGTTCTTC. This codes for CASSLGQSGSNEQFF.

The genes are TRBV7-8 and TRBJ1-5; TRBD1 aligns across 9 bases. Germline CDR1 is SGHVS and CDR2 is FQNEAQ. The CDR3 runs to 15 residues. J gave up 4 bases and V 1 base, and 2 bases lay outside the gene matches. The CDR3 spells CASSLGDRENQPQHF. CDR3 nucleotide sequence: TGTGCCAGCAGCTTAGGGGACAGGGAAAATCAGCCCCAGCATTTT. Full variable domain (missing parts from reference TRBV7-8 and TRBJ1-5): GAGVSQSPRYKVAKRGQDVALRCDPISGHVSLFWYQQALGQGPEFLTYFQNEAQLDKSGLPSDRFFAERPEGSVSTLKIQRTQQEDSAVYLCASSLGDRENQPQHFGDGTRLSIL.

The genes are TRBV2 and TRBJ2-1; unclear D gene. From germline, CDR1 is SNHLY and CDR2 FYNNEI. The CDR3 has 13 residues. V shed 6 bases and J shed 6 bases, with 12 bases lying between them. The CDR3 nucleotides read TGTGCCAGCAGCGCGACTCAGACCAATGAGCAGTTCTTC. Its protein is CASSATQTNEQFF.

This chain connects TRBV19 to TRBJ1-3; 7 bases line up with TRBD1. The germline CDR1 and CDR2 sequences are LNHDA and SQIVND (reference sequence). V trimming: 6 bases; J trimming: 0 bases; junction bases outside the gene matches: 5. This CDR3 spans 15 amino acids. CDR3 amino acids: CASRRDRTSGNTIYF. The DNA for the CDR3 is TGTGCCAGTAGACGGGACAGAACCTCTGGAAACACCATATATTTT.

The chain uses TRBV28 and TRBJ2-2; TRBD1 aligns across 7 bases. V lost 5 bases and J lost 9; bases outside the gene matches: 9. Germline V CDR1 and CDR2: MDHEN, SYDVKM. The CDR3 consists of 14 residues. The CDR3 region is CASSTNRGRRELFF. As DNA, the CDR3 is TGTGCCAGCAGTACGAACAGGGGCCGCCGGGAGCTGTTTTTT.

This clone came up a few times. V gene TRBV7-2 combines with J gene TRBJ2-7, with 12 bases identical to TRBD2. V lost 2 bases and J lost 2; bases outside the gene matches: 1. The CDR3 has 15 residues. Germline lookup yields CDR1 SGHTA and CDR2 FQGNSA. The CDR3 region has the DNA TGTGCCAGCAGCTTACGGACTAGCGGGGCCTACGAGCAGTACTTC. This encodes CASSLRTSGAYEQYF.

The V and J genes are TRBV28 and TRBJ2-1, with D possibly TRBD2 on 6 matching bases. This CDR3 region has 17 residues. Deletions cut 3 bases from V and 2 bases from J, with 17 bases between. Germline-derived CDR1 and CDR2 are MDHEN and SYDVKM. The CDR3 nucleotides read TGTGCCAGCAGTTTTCGGGGACGGGACTTTACCTACAATGAGCAGTTCTTC. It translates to CASSFRGRDFTYNEQFF.

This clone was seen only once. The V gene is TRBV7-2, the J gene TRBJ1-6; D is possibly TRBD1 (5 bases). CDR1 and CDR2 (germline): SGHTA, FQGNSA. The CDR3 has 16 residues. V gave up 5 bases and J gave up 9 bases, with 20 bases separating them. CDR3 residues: CASSAQGRGLGSPLHF. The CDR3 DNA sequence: TGTGCCAGCAGCGCCCAGGGTCGGGGACTCGGTTCACCCCTCCACTTT.

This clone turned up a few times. The CDR3 DNA sequence: TGTGCCAGCACCGGACGACAGGGGGCCGGAGGCTACACCTTC. Amino acid sequence: CASTGRQGAGGYTF. The chain employs TRBV27 and TRBJ1-2; 10 bases align to TRBD1. Germline V gene lookup returns CDR1 MNHEY and CDR2 SMNVEV (reference sequence). Trimming removed 7 bases from V and 8 bases from J; junction bases left unmatched: 10. The CDR3 covers 14 residues.

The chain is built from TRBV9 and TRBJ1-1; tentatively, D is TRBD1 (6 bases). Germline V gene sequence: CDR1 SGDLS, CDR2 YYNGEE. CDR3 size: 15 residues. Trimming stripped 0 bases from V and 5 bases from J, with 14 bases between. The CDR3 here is CASSVAGGAGTEAFF. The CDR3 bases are TGTGCCAGCAGCGTAGCGGGGGGCGCGGGGACTGAAGCTTTCTTT.

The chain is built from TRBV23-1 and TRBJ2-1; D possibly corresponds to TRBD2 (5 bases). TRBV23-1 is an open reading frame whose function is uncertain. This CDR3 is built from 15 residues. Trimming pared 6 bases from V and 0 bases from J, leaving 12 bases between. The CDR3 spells CASSPTSHSYNEQFF. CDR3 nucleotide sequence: TGCGCCAGCAGCCCAACTAGTCACTCCTACAATGAGCAGTTCTTC.

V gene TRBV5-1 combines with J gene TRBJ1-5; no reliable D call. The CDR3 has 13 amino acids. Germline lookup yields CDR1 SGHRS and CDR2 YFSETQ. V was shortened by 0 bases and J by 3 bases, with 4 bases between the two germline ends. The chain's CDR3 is CASSLGANQPQHF. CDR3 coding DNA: TGCGCCAGCAGCTTGGGCGCCAATCAGCCCCAGCATTTT.

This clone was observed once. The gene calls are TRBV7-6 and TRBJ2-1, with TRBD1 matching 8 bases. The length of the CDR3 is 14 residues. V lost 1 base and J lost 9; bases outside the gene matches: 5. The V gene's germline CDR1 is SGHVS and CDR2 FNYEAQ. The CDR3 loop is CASSLVAGGVEQFF. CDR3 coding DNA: TGTGCCAGCAGCTTAGTAGCAGGGGGCGTTGAGCAGTTCTTC.

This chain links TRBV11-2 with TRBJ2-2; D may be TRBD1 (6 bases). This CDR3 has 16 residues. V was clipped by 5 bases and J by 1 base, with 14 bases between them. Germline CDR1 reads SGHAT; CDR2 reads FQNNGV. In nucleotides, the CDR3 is TGTGCCAGCAGCAGCCGCCCGGGACAGAACACCGGGGAGCTGTTTTTT. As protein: CASSSRPGQNTGELFF.

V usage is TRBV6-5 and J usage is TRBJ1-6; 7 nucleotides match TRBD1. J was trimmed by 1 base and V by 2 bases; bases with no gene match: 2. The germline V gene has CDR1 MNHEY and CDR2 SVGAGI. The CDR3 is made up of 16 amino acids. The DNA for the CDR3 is TGTGCCAGCAGTTACGGGGGACAGTCCTATAATTCACCCCTCCACTTT. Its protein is CASSYGGQSYNSPLHF.

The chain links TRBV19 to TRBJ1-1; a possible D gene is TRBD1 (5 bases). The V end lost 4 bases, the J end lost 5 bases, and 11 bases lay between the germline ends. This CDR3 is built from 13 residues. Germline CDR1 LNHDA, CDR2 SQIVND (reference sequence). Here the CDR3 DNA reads TGTGCCAGTAGTACTGGGGGGAGAACTGAAGCTTTCTTT. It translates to CASSTGGRTEAFF.

The CDR3 sequence is CASSLGSTGELFF. In DNA form, the CDR3 reads TGTGCCAGCAGCTTGGGGAGCACCGGGGAGCTGTTTTTT. The chain recombines TRBV5-4 with TRBJ2-2; no clear D. Trimming pared 0 bases from V and 4 bases from J, leaving 4 bases between. The CDR3 consists of 13 residues. Germline V lookup: CDR1 SGHNT, CDR2 YYREEE (reference sequence).

The CDR3 loop is CATKNSNTEAFF. The CDR3 DNA is TGTGCCACCAAAAACTCGAACACTGAAGCTTTCTTT. The J gene is TRBJ1-1, the V gene TRBV2; D is ambiguous. Deletions cut 10 bases from V and 1 base from J, with 10 bases between. Per the germline V gene, CDR1 is SNHLY and CDR2 is FYNNEI. The CDR3 length is 12 residues.